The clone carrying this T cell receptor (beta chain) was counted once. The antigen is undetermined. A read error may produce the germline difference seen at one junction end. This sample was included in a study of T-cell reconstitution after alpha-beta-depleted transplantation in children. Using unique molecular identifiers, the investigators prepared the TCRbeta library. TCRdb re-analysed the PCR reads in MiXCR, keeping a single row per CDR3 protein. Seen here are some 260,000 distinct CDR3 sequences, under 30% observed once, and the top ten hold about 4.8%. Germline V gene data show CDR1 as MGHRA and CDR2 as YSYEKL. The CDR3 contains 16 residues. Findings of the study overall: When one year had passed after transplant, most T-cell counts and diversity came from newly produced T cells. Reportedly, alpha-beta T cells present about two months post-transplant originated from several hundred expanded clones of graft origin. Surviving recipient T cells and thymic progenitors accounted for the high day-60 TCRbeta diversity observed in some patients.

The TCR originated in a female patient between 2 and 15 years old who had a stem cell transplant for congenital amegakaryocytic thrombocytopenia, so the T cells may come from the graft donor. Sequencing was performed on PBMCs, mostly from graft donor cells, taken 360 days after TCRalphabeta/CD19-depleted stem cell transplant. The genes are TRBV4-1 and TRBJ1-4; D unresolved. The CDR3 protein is CDSSPLPVGRNEKLFF. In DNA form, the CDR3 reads TGCGACAGCAGCCCCCTTCCGGTAGGACGAAATGAAAAACTGTTTTTT.